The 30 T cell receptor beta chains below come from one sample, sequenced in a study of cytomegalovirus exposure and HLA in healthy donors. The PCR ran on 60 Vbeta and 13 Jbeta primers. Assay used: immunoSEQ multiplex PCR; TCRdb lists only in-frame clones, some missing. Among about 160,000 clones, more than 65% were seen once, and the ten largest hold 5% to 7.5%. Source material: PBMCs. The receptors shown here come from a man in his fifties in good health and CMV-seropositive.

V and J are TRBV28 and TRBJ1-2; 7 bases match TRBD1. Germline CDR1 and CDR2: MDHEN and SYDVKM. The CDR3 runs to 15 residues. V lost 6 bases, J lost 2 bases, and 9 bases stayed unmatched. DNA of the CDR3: TGTGCCAGCAGCTCAGGAGGGGGCGGCAACTATGGCTACACCTTC. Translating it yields CASSSGGGGNYGYTF.

This chain's CDR3 is CASSLRGDIDGYTF. CDR3 bases: TGTGCCAGCAGTTTACGGGGAGACATTGATGGCTACACCTTC. The rearrangement uses TRBV27 and TRBJ1-2; D gene unclear. The germline V gene has CDR1 MNHEY and CDR2 SMNVEV (reference sequence). The CDR3 runs 14 residues. V was pared by 2 bases and J by 6 bases, with 13 bases between.

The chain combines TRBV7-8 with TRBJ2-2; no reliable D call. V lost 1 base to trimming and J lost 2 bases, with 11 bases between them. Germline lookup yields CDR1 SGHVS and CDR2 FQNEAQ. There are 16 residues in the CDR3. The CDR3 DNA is TGTGCCAGCAGCTTAGTCTGGGCAAGTAACACCGGGGAGCTGTTTTTT. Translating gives CASSLVWASNTGELFF.

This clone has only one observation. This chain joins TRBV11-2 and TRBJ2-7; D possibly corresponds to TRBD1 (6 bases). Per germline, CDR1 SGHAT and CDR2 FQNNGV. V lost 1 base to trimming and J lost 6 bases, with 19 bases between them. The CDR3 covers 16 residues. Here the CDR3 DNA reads TGTGCCAGCAGCTTAGGACGAGGGGGAAAGTCGGGCGAGCAGTACTTC. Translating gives CASSLGRGGKSGEQYF. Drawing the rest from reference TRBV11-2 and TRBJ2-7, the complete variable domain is EAGVAQSPRYKIIEKRQSVAFWCNPISGHATLYWYQQILGQGPKLLIQFQNNGVVDDSQLPKDRFSAERLKGVDSTLKIQPAKLEDSAVYLCASSLGRGGKSGEQYFGPGTRLTVT.

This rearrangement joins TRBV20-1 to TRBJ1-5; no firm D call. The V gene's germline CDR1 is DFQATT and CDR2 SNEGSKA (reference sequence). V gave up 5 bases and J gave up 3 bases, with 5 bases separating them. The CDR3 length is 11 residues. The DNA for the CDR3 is TGCAGTGCTGGCTTCAATCAGCCCCAGCATTTT. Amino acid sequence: CSAGFNQPQHF.

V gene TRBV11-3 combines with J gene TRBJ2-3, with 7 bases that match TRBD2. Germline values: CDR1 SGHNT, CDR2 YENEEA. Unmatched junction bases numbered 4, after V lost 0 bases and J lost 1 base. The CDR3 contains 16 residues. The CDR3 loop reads CASSLDLSGGTDTQYF. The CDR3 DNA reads TGTGCCAGCAGCTTAGATCTAAGCGGGGGCACAGATACGCAGTATTTT.

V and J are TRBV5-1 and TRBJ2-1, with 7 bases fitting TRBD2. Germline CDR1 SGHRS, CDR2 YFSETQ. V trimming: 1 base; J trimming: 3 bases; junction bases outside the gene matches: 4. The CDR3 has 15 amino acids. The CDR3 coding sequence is TGCGCCAGCAGCTTGAACCAGCGGGACTACAATGAGCAGTTCTTC. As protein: CASSLNQRDYNEQFF.

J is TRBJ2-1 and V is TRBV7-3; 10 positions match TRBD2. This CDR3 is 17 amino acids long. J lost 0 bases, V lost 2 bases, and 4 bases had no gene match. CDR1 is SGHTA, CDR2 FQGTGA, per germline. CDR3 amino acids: CASSLEASGSSYNEQFF. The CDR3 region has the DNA TGTGCCAGCAGCTTAGAGGCTAGCGGGAGCTCCTACAATGAGCAGTTCTTC.

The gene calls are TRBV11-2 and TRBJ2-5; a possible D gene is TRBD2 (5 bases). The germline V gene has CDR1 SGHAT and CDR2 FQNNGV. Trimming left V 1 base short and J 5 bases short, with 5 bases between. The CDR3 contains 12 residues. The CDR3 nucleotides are TGTGCCAGCAGCTTAGGGAGGGAGACCCAGTACTTC. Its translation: CASSLGRETQYF.

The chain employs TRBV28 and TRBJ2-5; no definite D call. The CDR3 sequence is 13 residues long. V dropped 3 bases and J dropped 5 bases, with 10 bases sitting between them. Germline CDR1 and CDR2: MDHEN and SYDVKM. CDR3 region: CASSLVPQETQYF. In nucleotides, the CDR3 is TGTGCCAGCAGTTTGGTGCCCCAGGAGACCCAGTACTTC.

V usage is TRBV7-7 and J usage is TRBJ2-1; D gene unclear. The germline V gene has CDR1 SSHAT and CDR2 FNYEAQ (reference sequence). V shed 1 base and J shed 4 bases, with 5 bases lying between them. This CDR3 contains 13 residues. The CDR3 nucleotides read TGTGCCAGCAGCTTAGACGCGTACAATGAGCAGTTCTTC. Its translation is CASSLDAYNEQFF.

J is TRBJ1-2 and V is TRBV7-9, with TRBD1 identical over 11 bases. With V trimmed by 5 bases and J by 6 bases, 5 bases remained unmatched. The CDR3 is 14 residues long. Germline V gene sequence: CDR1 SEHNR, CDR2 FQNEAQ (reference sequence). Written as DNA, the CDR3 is TGTGCCAGCAGCCCCCAGGGACAGGGGGATGGCTACACCTTC. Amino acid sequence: CASSPQGQGDGYTF.

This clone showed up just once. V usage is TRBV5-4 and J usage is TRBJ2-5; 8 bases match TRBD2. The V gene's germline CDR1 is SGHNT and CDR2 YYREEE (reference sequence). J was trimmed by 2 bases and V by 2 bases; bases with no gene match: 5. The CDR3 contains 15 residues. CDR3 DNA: TGTGCCAGCAGCTTTACTAGCGGAGCTCAAGAGACCCAGTACTTC. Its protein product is CASSFTSGAQETQYF.

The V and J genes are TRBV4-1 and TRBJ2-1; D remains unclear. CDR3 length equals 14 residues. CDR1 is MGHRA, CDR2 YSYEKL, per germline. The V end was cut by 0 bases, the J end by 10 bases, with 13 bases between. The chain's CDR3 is CASSQEVHVREQFF. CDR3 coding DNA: TGCGCCAGCAGCCAAGAGGTCCACGTGAGGGAGCAGTTCTTC.

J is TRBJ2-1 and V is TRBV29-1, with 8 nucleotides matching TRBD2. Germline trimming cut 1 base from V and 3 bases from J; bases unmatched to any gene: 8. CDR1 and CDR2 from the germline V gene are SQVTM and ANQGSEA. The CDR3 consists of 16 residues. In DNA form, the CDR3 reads TGCAGCGTTGAAGCGGGGACTAGTAGTCTCTACAATGAGCAGTTCTTC. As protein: CSVEAGTSSLYNEQFF.

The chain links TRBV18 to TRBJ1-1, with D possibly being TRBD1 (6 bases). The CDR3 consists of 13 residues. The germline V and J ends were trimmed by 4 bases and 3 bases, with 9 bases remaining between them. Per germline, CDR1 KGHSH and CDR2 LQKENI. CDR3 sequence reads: CASSLTGYTEAFF. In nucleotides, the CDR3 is TGTGCCAGCTCACTTACAGGGTACACTGAAGCTTTCTTT.

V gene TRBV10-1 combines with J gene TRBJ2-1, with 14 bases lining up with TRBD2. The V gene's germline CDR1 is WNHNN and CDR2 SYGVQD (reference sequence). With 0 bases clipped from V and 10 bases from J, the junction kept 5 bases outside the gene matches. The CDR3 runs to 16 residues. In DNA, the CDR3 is TGCGCCAGCAGTGAGTCGGGACTAGCGGGGGCCCGGGAGCAGTTCTTC. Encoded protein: CASSESGLAGAREQFF.

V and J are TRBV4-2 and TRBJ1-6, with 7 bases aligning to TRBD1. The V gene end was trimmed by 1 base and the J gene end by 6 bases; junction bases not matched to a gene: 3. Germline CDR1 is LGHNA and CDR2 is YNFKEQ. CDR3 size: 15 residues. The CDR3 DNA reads TGTGCCAGCAGCCAAGGGGGACAGCTTAATTCACCCCTCCACTTT. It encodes CASSQGGQLNSPLHF.

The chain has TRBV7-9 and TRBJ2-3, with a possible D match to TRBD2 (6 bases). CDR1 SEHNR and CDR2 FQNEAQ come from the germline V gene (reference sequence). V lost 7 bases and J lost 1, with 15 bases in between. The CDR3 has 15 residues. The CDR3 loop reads CASTLTGVGTDTQYF. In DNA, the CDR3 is TGTGCCAGCACCTTGACGGGAGTCGGCACAGATACGCAGTATTTT.

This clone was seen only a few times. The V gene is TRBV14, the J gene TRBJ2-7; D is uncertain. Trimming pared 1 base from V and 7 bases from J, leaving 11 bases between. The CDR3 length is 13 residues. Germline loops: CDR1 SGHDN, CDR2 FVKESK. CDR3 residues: CASSQVSRREQYF. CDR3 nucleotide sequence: TGTGCCAGCAGCCAAGTTAGCCGACGGGAGCAGTACTTC.

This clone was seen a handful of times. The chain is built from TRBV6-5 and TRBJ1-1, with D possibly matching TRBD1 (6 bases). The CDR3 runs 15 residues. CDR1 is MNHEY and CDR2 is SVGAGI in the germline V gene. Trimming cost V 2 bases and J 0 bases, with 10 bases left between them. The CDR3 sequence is CASSYATGVNTEAFF. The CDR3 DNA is TGTGCCAGCAGTTACGCGACAGGAGTGAACACTGAAGCTTTCTTT.

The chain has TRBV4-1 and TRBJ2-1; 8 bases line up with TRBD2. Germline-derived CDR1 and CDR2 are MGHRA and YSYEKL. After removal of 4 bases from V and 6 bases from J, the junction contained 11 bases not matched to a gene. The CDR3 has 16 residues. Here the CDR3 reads CASSLSGGVSINEQFF. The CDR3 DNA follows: TGCGCCAGCAGCCTCTCGGGGGGGGTCTCCATCAATGAGCAGTTCTTC.

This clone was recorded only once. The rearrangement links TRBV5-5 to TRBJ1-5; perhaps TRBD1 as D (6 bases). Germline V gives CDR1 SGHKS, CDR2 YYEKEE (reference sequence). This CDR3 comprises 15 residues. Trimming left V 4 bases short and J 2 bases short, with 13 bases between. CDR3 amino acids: CASSVQGVGNQPQHF. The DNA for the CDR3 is TGTGCCAGCAGCGTACAGGGCGTCGGCAATCAGCCCCAGCATTTT.

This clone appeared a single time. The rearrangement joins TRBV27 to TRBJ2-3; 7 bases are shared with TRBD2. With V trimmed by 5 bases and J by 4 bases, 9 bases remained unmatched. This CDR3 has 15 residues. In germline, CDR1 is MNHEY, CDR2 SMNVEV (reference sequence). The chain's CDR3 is CASSRSRERADTQYF. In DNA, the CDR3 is TGTGCCAGCAGTCGATCGCGGGAGCGGGCAGATACGCAGTATTTT.

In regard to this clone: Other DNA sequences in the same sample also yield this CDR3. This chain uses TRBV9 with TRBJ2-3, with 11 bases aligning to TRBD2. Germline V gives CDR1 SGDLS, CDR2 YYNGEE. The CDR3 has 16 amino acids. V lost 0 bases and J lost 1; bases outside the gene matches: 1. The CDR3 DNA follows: TGTGCCAGCAGCGTAGCACTAGCGGGGGGCACAGATACGCAGTATTTT. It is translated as CASSVALAGGTDTQYF.

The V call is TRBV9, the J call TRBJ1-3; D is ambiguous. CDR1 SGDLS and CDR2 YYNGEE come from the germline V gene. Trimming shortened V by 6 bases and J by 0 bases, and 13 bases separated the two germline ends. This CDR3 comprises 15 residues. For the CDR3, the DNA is TGTGCCAGCACAGACGGGAACCTCTCTGGAAACACCATATATTTT. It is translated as CASTDGNLSGNTIYF.

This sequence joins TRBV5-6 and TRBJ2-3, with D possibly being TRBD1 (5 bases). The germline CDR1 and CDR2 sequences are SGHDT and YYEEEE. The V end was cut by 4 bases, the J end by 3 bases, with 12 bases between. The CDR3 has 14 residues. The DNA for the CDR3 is TGTGCCAGCAGCCGACAGACTTGGACAGATACGCAGTATTTT. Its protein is CASSRQTWTDTQYF.

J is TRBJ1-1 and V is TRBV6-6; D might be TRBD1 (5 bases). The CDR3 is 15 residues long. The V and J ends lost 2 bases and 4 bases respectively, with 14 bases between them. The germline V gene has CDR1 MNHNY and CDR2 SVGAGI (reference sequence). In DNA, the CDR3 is TGTGCCAGCAGTTACGCCGCAGGGAAGACCACTGAAGCTTTCTTT. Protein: CASSYAAGKTTEAFF.

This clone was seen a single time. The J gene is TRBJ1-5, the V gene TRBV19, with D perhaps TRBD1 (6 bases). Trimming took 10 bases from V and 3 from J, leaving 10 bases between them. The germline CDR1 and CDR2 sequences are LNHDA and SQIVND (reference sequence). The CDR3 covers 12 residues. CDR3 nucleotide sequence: TGTGCCACCGGGACAACCAATCAGCCCCAGCATTTT. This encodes CATGTTNQPQHF.

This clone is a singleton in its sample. The CDR3 nucleotides are TGTGCCAGCAGTACCCGGGACAGGGGGCGCGGTCTGACTTTC. Amino acid sequence: CASSTRDRGRGLTF. The chain carries TRBV27 and TRBJ2-6; TRBD1 agrees at 12 bases. J gave up 16 bases and V 5 bases, and 9 bases lay outside the gene matches. This CDR3 is built from 14 residues. Per germline, CDR1 MNHEY and CDR2 SMNVEV (reference sequence).